Shown below are 2 T cell receptor beta chains from a single sample sequenced in a study of T cell repertoires in cytomegalovirus infection. No antigen has been assigned to these receptors. One entry per CDR3 protein results from TCRdb running MiXCR on the reads. The table has fewer than 350,000 distinct CDR3 sequences, about 29% seen once. The sample was cultured PBMCs, taken from culture after CMV antigen stimulation. The source is a human donor in good health (CMV status not recorded). Some clones in this sample may be carry-over from other donors' samples.

This CDR3 is CASSKQGAGKNIQYF. CDR3 coding DNA: TGTGCCAGCAGTAAGCAGGGAGCGGGAAAAAACATTCAGTACTTC. The chain employs TRBV28 and TRBJ2-4; 7 bases align to TRBD2. V was clipped by 5 bases and J by 4 bases; unmatched bases: 8. This CDR3 is built from 15 residues. Germline V lookup: CDR1 MDHEN, CDR2 SYDVKM.

This clonotype was seen ten or more times. J is TRBJ2-5 and V is TRBV18; D could derive from TRBD1 or TRBD2 (5 bases each). Trimming cost V 6 bases and J 2 bases, with 10 bases left between them. The CDR3 contains 13 residues. Germline assignment: CDR1 KGHSH and CDR2 LQKENI. This chain's CDR3 is CASSPGPQETQYF. The CDR3 nucleotides are TGTGCCAGCTCCCCGGGACCGCAAGAGACCCAGTACTTC.